Here is one TCR beta chain with its context. The germline V gene has CDR1 ENHRY and CDR2 SYGVKD. The CDR3 runs to 15 residues. V lost 3 bases, J lost 1 base, and 2 bases stayed unmatched. The record originates from a study of T cell responses to AZD1222 COVID-19 vaccine. Profiling relied on immunoSEQ multiplex PCR, and the TCRdb table lists in-frame clones only, not all of them. This table holds some 150,000 clones, 86% found once. Sequences were derived from peripheral blood, sampled on day 0 of MenACWY control vaccination. The rearrangement links TRBV10-3 to TRBJ1-1; TRBD1 matches at 10 bases. The TCR was taken from an adult in good health. CDR3 sequence reads: CAISDGDRGNTEAFF. The CDR3 nucleotides are TGTGCCATCAGTGATGGGGACAGGGGGAACACTGAAGCTTTCTTT.